Here is one T cell receptor beta chain with its context. TCRdb's table, derived via immunoSEQ multiplex PCR, lists solely in-frame clones and lacks some. Of some 36,000 clones detected, approximately 91% appear once; the ten largest clones hold 4% to 5.5%. The sample originates from a study of T cell changes during pregnancy in multiple sclerosis. CDR3 size: 15 residues. Germline CDR1 MNHNS, CDR2 SASEGT. The V gene end was trimmed by 7 bases and the J gene end by 5 bases; junction bases not matched to a gene: 7. The sample was peripheral blood, taken in the second trimester of pregnancy. This receptor was obtained from a female donor in good health, enrolled as a control in a pregnancy study. The chain combines TRBV6-1 with TRBJ2-3; 12 bases match TRBD2. This CDR3 reads CASNQLAGGEDTQYF. The CDR3 DNA reads TGTGCCAGCAACCAACTAGCGGGAGGAGAAGATACGCAGTATTTT.